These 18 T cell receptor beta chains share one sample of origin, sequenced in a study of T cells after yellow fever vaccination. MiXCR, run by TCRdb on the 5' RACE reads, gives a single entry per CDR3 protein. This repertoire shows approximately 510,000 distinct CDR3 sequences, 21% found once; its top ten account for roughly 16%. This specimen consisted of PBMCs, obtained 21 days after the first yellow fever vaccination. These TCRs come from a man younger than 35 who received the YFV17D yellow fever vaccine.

This CDR3 reads CASSLHPGGDTGELFF. The CDR3 DNA follows: TGTGCCAGCAGCTTACACCCCGGAGGGGACACCGGGGAGCTGTTTTTT. The chain has TRBV7-6 and TRBJ2-2, with D possibly matching TRBD2 (6 bases). Germline CDR1 is SGHVS and CDR2 is FNYEAQ. V was clipped by 2 bases and J by 3 bases, with 13 bases between them. This CDR3 spans 16 amino acids.

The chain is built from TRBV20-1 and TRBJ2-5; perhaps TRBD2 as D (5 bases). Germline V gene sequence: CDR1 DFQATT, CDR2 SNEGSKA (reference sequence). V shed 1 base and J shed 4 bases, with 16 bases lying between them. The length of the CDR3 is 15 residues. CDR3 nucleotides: TGCAGTGCTAGAGGGAGCACTAGGGTGACAGAGACCCAGTACTTC. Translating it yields CSARGSTRVTETQYF.

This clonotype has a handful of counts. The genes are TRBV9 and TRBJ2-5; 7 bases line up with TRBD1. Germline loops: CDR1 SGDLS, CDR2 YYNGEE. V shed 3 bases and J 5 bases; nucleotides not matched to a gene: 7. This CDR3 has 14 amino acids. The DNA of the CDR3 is TGTGCCAGCAGCGGAAGACAGGGTGGCGAGACCCAGTACTTC. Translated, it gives CASSGRQGGETQYF.

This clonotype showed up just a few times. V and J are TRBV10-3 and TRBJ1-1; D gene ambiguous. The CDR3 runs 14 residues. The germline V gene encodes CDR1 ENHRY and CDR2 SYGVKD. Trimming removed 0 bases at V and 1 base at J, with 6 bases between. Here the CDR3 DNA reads TGTGCCATCAGTGAGTCGGACGGGAACACTGAAGCTTTCTTT. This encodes CAISESDGNTEAFF.

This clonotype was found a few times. CDR3 sequence reads: CASRKDRGRRGNEKLFF. The CDR3, as DNA: TGTGCCAGCAGGAAGGACAGGGGGCGTCGGGGTAATGAAAAACTGTTTTTT. V is TRBV6-1 and J is TRBJ1-4, with 11 nucleotides matching TRBD1. V shed 6 bases, J shed 4 bases, and the junction held 10 bases outside the gene matches. This CDR3 has 17 residues. Per germline, CDR1 MNHNS and CDR2 SASEGT.

The CDR3 DNA reads as TGTGCCAGCAGCGTCGAAGGTACTATCACGGACGAGCAGTACTTC. Amino acid sequence: CASSVEGTITDEQYF. The V call is TRBV9, the J call TRBJ2-7; no definite D call. Per germline, CDR1 SGDLS and CDR2 YYNGEE. Trimming left V 2 bases short and J 5 bases short, with 17 bases between. This CDR3 is built from 15 residues. Together with reference TRBV9 and TRBJ2-7, the CDR3 gives the full variable domain: DSGVTQTPKHLITATGQRVTLRCSPRSGDLSVYWYQQSLDQGLQFLIQYYNGEERAKGNILERFSAQQFPDLHSELNLSSLELGDSALYFCASSVEGTITDEQYFGPGTRLTVT.

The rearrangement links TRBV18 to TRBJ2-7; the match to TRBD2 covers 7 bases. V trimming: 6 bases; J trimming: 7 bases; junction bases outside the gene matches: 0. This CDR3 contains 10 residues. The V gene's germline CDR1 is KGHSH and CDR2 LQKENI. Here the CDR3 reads CASSGGEQYF. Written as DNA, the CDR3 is TGTGCCAGCTCCGGGGGGGAGCAGTACTTC.

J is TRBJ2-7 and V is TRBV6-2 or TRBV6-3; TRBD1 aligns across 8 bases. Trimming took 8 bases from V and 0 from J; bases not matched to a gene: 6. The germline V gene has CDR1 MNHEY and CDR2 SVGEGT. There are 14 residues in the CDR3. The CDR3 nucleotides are TGTGCCAGCGATGACAGGGGATACTCCTACGAGCAGTACGTC. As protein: CASDDRGYSYEQYV.

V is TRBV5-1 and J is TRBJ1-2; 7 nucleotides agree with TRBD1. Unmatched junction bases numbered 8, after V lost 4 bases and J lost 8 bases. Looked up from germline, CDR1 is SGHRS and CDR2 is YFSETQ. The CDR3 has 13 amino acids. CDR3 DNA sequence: TGCGCCAGCAGCCCTCGACAGGGTCAAGGCTACACCTTC. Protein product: CASSPRQGQGYTF.

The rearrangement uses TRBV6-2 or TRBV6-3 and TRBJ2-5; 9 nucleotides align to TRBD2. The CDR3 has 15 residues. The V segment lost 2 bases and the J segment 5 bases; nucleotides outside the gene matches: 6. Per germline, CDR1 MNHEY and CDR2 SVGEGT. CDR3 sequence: CASSYAGLAIETQYF. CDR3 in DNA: TGTGCCAGCAGTTACGCAGGACTAGCGATTGAGACCCAGTACTTC.

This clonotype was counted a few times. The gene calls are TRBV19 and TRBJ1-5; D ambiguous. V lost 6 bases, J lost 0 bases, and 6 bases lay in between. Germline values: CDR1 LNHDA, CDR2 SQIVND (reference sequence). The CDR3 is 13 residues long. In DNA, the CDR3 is TGTGCCAGTAGCGTCTTTAGCAATCAGCCCCAGCATTTT. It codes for CASSVFSNQPQHF.

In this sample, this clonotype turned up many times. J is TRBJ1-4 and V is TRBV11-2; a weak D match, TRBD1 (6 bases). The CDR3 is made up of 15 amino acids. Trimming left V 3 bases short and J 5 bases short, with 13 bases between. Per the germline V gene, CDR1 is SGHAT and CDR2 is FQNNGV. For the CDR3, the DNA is TGTGCCAGCAGCTTTCAGGGGAGGTCGAATGAAAAACTGTTTTTT. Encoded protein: CASSFQGRSNEKLFF.

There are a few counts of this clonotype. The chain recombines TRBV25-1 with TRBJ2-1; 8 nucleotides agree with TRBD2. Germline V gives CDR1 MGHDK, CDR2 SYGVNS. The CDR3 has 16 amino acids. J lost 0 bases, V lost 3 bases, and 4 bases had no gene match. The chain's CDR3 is CASSDQRGSSYNEQFF. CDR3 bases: TGTGCCAGCAGTGACCAGCGGGGGAGCTCCTACAATGAGCAGTTCTTC.

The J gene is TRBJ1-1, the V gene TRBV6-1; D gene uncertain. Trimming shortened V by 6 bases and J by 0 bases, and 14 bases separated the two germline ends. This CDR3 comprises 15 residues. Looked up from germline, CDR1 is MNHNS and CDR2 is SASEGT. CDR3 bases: TGTGCCAGCAGCCGCCATGGTGGGTTGAACACTGAAGCTTTCTTT. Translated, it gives CASSRHGGLNTEAFF.

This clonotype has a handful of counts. The CDR3 here is CASTNSRGAQNEQFF. Written as DNA, the CDR3 is TGCGCCAGCACCAATAGCAGGGGGGCTCAGAATGAGCAGTTCTTC. The rearrangement uses TRBV5-1 and TRBJ2-1, with D possibly matching TRBD1 (7 bases). With 6 bases removed from V and 7 bases from J, the gap between germline ends came to 20 bases. Germline V gives CDR1 SGHRS, CDR2 YFSETQ. This CDR3 has 15 residues. The full variable domain, rest sourced from reference TRBV5-1 and TRBJ2-1, is KAGVTQTPRYLIKTRGQQVTLSCSPISGHRSVSWYQQTPGQGLQFLFEYFSETQRNKGNFPGRFSGRQFSNSRSEMNVSTLELGDSALYLCASTNSRGAQNEQFFGPGTRLTVL.

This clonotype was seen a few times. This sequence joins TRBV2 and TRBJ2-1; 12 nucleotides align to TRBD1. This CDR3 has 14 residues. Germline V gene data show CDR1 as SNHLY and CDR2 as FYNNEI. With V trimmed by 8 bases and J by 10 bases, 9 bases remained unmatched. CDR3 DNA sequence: TGTGCCAGCTCGCCCGGGACAGGGGGCAAGGAGCAGTTCTTC. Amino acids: CASSPGTGGKEQFF.

The CDR3 nucleotides are TGCGCCAGCAGTGAGTGGGTATCCGGGGAGCTGTTTTTT. This sequence encodes CASSEWVSGELFF. The J gene is TRBJ2-2, the V gene TRBV10-2; D unclear. V dropped 1 base and J dropped 6 bases, with 6 bases sitting between them. Germline loops: CDR1 WSHSY, CDR2 SAAADI. The CDR3 covers 13 residues.

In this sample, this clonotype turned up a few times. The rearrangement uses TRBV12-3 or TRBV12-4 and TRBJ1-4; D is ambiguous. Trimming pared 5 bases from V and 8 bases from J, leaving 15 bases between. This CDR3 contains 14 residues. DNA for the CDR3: TGTGCCAGCAGTCGCCGCGGGTTAAGAGAAAAACTGTTTTTT. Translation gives CASSRRGLREKLFF.